This T cell receptor (beta chain) was retrieved from a study of blood T cell repertoires in COVID-19. The overall study: The origin of the acute and convalescent COVID-19 samples was the United States, Italy and Spain. From T cells, B-cell-depleted T cells, or PBMCs came the material, which was cDNA or gDNA.

As handled by the study authors: Amplification of reference gene primers was used by the study to estimate nucleated cell counts. Sequencing used immunoSEQ multiplex PCR; TCRdb keeps in-frame clones, though not all of them. That table gives V, J and clone size, and the DNA gave D and trimming. The data show about 8,700 clones, around 92% seen once. Specimen: peripheral blood. This clonotype originated in a woman aged 50 to 60 with active COVID-19.

CDR3 region: CASSVGTTANTEAFF. In DNA, the CDR3 is TGTGCCAGCAGCGTAGGCACCACAGCGAACACTGAAGCTTTCTTT. The chain combines TRBV9 with TRBJ1-1, with D hard to call. CDR1 SGDLS and CDR2 YYNGEE come from the germline V gene. Trimming removed 0 bases at V and 1 base at J, with 10 bases between. This CDR3 has 15 amino acids.